Listed here are 12 T cell receptor beta chains from one sample, sequenced in a study of blood T cell repertoires in COVID-19. Only in-frame clones appear in the TCRdb table, and some are missing; sequencing was by immunoSEQ multiplex PCR. The repertoire holds approximately 110,000 clones, with 81% as singletons. Sequenced: peripheral blood. The receptors come from a woman aged 65 to 85 with acute or convalescent COVID-19.

The chain employs TRBV2 and TRBJ2-3; 9 bases match TRBD2. Germline V gene sequence: CDR1 SNHLY, CDR2 FYNNEI. J gave up 1 base and V 8 bases, and 4 bases lay outside the gene matches. CDR3 length: 14 amino acids. CDR3 in DNA: TGTGCCAGCCGGCGGGGGGGGCGCACAGATACGCAGTATTTT. This codes for CASRRGGRTDTQYF. The full variable domain, with the rest looked up from reference TRBV2 and TRBJ2-3, is EPEVTQTPSHQVTQMGQEVILRCVPISNHLYFYWYRQILGQKVEFLVSFYNNEISEKSEIFDDQFSVERPDGSNFTLKIRSTKLEDSAMYFCASRRGGRTDTQYFGPGTRLTVL.

The chain links TRBV5-1 to TRBJ2-5; 7 nucleotides agree with TRBD1. The germline V gene has CDR1 SGHRS and CDR2 YFSETQ. V dropped 4 bases and J dropped 2; count of bases not matched to a gene: 5. This CDR3 region has 14 residues. The CDR3 bases are TGCGCCAGCAGCCGACAGGGTAGTCAAGAGACCCAGTACTTC. This encodes CASSRQGSQETQYF.

The V gene is TRBV18, the J gene TRBJ1-3, with 9 bases aligning to TRBD1. V shed 1 base, J shed 2 bases, and the junction held 3 bases outside the gene matches. The CDR3 runs to 16 residues. Germline assignment: CDR1 KGHSH and CDR2 LQKENI. The CDR3 region has the DNA TGTGCCAGCTCACCACTTACAGGGGGCGCTGGAAACACCATATATTTT. The encoded protein is CASSPLTGGAGNTIYF.

The chain has TRBV4-3 and TRBJ2-2; D is ambiguous. Germline CDR1 reads LGHNA; CDR2 reads YSLEER. The CDR3 extends over 14 amino acids. The V end was cut by 2 bases, the J end by 0 bases, with 4 bases between. CDR3 loop: CASSQLSNTGELFF. The CDR3 DNA sequence: TGCGCCAGCAGCCAACTGTCGAACACCGGGGAGCTGTTTTTT.

The rearrangement links TRBV4-1 to TRBJ1-3; TRBD1 matches 11 bases. With 4 bases clipped from V and 4 bases from J, the junction kept 6 bases outside the gene matches. CDR1 MGHRA and CDR2 YSYEKL come from the germline V gene. The CDR3 sequence is 16 residues long. The CDR3 region is CASSPGQGAFGNTIYF. CDR3 nucleotides: TGCGCCAGCAGCCCAGGACAGGGGGCGTTCGGAAACACCATATATTTT.

The J gene is TRBJ2-5, the V gene TRBV7-3; D gene ambiguous. The CDR3 spans 15 residues. V was clipped by 2 bases and J by 5 bases, with 15 bases between them. Per germline, CDR1 SGHTA and CDR2 FQGTGA. The CDR3 sequence: CASSLFPGQPETQYF. In nucleotides, the CDR3 is TGTGCCAGCAGCTTATTCCCAGGCCAGCCGGAGACCCAGTACTTC.

This chain joins TRBV16 and TRBJ2-7; 12 nucleotides agree with TRBD2. The CDR3 spans 14 residues. The germline CDR1 and CDR2 sequences are KGHSY and FQNENV. With V trimmed by 4 bases and J by 4 bases, 2 bases remained unmatched. CDR3 loop: CASSLGTSGYEQYF. In DNA, the CDR3 is TGTGCCAGCAGCCTGGGGACTAGCGGGTACGAGCAGTACTTC. The full variable domain, in which reference TRBV16 and TRBJ2-7 provide the parts outside the CDR3, is GEEVAQTPKHLVRGEGQKAKLYCAPIKGHSYVFWYQQVLKNEFKFLISFQNENVFDETGMPKERFSAKCLPNSPCSLEIQATKLEDSAVYFCASSLGTSGYEQYFGPGTRLTVT.

This clone was observed once. The V gene is TRBV2, the J gene TRBJ2-7; D perhaps matches TRBD1 (5 bases). CDR3 size: 13 residues. Germline loops: CDR1 SNHLY, CDR2 FYNNEI. Trimming took off 2 bases at V and 5 bases at J, with 10 bases between the two ends. CDR3 in DNA: TGTGCCAGCAGTGAACGCAGGGCCAACGAGCAGTACTTC. As protein: CASSERRANEQYF.

This chain links TRBV5-1 with TRBJ2-7; 9 bases match TRBD1. The CDR3 sequence is 15 residues long. Trimming removed 0 bases from V and 3 bases from J; junction bases left unmatched: 4. Germline V CDR1 and CDR2: SGHRS, YFSETQ. In DNA, the CDR3 is TGCGCCAGCAGCTTGGAGGTGGGACAGGGCTACGAGCAGTACTTC. It encodes CASSLEVGQGYEQYF.

V gene TRBV6-6 combines with J gene TRBJ1-5; D gene uncertain. Germline CDR1 and CDR2: MNHNY and SVGAGI (reference sequence). CDR3 length: 14 amino acids. V shed 6 bases and J shed 3 bases, with 12 bases lying between them. The CDR3 spells CASSPNPTNQPQHF. CDR3 sequence (DNA): TGTGCCAGCAGCCCAAATCCTACCAATCAGCCCCAGCATTTT.

V gene TRBV28 combines with J gene TRBJ1-3; no clear D gene. CDR3 length: 15 residues. Germline V gene sequence: CDR1 MDHEN, CDR2 SYDVKM. V dropped 6 bases and J dropped 3 bases, with 15 bases sitting between them. The CDR3 DNA sequence: TGTGCCAGCAGCGCTCTCACGACAAGTGGAAACACCATATATTTT. Translation gives CASSALTTSGNTIYF.

This chain connects TRBV29-1 to TRBJ1-3, with TRBD1 as a possible D gene (6 bases). The CDR3 spans 12 residues. CDR1 and CDR2 from the germline V gene are SQVTM and ANQGSEA. Trimming shortened V by 7 bases and J by 9 bases, and 16 bases separated the two germline ends. The CDR3 reads CSGGEQGRTIYF. CDR3 bases: TGCAGCGGCGGCGAACAGGGACGCACCATATATTTT.